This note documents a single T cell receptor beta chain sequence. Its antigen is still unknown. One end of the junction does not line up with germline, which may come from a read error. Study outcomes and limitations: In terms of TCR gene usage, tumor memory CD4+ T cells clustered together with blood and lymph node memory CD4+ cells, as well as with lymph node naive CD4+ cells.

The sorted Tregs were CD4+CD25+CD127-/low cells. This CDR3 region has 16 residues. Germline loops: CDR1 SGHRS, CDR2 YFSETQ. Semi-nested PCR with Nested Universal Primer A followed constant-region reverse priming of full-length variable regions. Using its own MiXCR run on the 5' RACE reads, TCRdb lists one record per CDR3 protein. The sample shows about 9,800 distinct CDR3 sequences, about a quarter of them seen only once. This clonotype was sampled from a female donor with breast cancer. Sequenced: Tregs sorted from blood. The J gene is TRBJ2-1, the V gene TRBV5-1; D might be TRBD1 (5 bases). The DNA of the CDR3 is TGCGCCAGCAGCTTGGCCTTCCAGGGCTACTACTATGAGCAGTTCTTC. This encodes CASSLAFQGYYYEQFF.